This entry describes one TCR beta chain. This entry comes from a study of cytomegalovirus exposure and HLA in healthy donors. The CDR3 is 16 residues long. Germline V CDR1 and CDR2: MDHEN, SYDVKM. Trimming at V came to 6 bases and at J to 10 bases, leaving 20 bases not matched to a gene. Primers: 60 Vbeta forward and 13 Jbeta reverse. Some clones are missing from TCRdb's copy, which holds only in-frame ones; the method was immunoSEQ multiplex PCR. Its table records around 50,000 clones. This TCR derives from a middle-aged woman in good health and CMV-seronegative. Sequenced sample: PBMCs. V and J are TRBV28 and TRBJ2-7; 8 bases match TRBD1. The chain's CDR3 is CASRGQEGPRTGGQYF. The CDR3 DNA reads TGTGCCAGCAGGGGACAGGAGGGGCCTCGTACCGGGGGACAGTACTTC.